The clone carrying this T cell receptor (beta chain) has ten or more counts. Each CDR3 protein gets one entry after TCRdb re-called the RT-PCR reads with MiXCR. The table lists almost 700,000 distinct CDR3 sequences, 13% to 15% of them singletons. Germline CDR1 is MNHEY and CDR2 is SMNVEV (reference sequence). The ends were cut back, 2 bases at V and 8 bases at J, with 13 bases in the middle. The CDR3 runs to 14 residues. The chain carries TRBV27 and TRBJ2-1; D is possibly TRBD1 (7 bases). Sequences were obtained from memory CD4+ T cells from blood. The clonotype comes from a female donor in good health, serving as a healthy control. The CDR3: CASSLNQGEDEQFF. CDR3 bases: TGTGCCAGCAGTTTAAATCAGGGGGAGGATGAGCAGTTCTTC.